The sequence of this T cell receptor (beta chain) was determined in a study of early T cells in non-severe SARS-CoV-2 infection. Study information: Sequenced bulk RNA came from whole blood that was unsorted, and chains were unpaired.

Study conclusions and caveats: VDJdb-based annotation leaned toward anti-spike CD8 responses and missed private and CD4 specificities.

This clonotype was found a few times. What it binds is unknown. Unique molecular identifiers tagged individual cDNA molecules. In TCRdb, the 5' RACE reads were re-called with MiXCR into one record per CDR3 protein. The data hold tens of thousands of distinct CDR3 sequences, with 10% to 15% observed a single time. V gave up 0 bases and J gave up 0 bases, with 11 bases separating them. CDR3 length: 16 amino acids. Germline CDR1 MNHNS, CDR2 SASEGT. The chain uses TRBV6-1 and TRBJ2-5, with a possible D match to TRBD2 (5 bases). The sequencing sample was made of whole blood. This TCR derives from an adult who was a healthcare worker with PCR-confirmed SARS-CoV-2 infection or an uninfected control (not recorded which). The CDR3 bases are TGTGCCAGCAGTGAAGCGAGGGTATCGTACCAAGAGACCCAGTACTTC. Translated: CASSEARVSYQETQYF.